The 22 T cell receptor beta chains below all came from one sample that was sequenced in a study of long-term antiretroviral therapy in people with HIV. Runs used v3.0 of the immunoSEQ assay and were done at survey level. Repertoires were generated with immunoSEQ multiplex PCR, while TCRdb's copy carries only in-frame clones and drops some. The data show more than 20,000 clones, around 81% seen once. This specimen consisted of unsorted PBMCs, obtained around 4 years after starting antiretroviral therapy. The origin of the receptors is a man aged 18 to 29 with HIV.

The V call is TRBV6-5, the J call TRBJ1-6; the D gene is possibly TRBD1 (5 bases). Germline CDR1 is MNHEY and CDR2 is SVGAGI. V dropped 6 bases and J dropped 7 bases, with 16 bases sitting between them. The CDR3 extends over 15 amino acids. The CDR3 nucleotides read TGTGCCAGCAGCTCTCCGGGACTGATCAATTCACCCCTCCACTTT. This sequence encodes CASSSPGLINSPLHF.

The rearrangement uses TRBV5-6 and TRBJ2-5; D is perhaps TRBD2 (5 bases). The V end was cut by 4 bases, the J end by 7 bases, with 14 bases between. This CDR3 comprises 13 residues. Germline V gene data show CDR1 as SGHDT and CDR2 as YYEEEE. This CDR3 reads CASSASGGGTQYF. The CDR3 region has the DNA TGTGCCAGCAGCGCGTCGGGCGGAGGGACCCAGTACTTC.

CDR3 protein: CASSEYGTGTTGELFF. The CDR3 DNA reads TGTGCCAGCAGTGAGTACGGGACAGGGACCACCGGGGAGCTGTTTTTT. The chain carries TRBV6-1 and TRBJ2-2; 9 nucleotides align to TRBD1. Trimming cost V 3 bases and J 4 bases; bases outside gene matches: 6. Germline CDR1 MNHNS, CDR2 SASEGT. The CDR3 loop spans 16 amino acids.

V usage is TRBV30 and J usage is TRBJ1-6; perhaps TRBD1 as D (5 bases). V gave up 3 bases and J gave up 10 bases, with 13 bases separating them. The germline gives CDR1 GTSNPN, CDR2 SVGIG (reference sequence). CDR3 length: 13 residues. Here the CDR3 DNA reads TGTGCCTGGAGACGGGGCGGCGGCTCACCCCTCCACTTT. Translated: CAWRRGGGSPLHF.

The chain carries TRBV5-1 and TRBJ2-3; TRBD1 matches 10 bases. CDR1 is SGHRS and CDR2 is YFSETQ in the germline V gene. The length of the CDR3 is 18 residues. The junction had 13 bases not matched to a gene; V was cut back by 3 bases and J by 3 bases. The CDR3 protein is CASSYGQGGSLGTDTQYF. The DNA of the CDR3 is TGCGCCAGCAGCTACGGACAGGGGGGGAGCCTAGGGACAGATACGCAGTATTTT.

J is TRBJ1-5 and V is TRBV4-1, with 8 bases fitting TRBD1. Unmatched junction bases numbered 10, after V lost 4 bases and J lost 5 bases. Germline V lookup: CDR1 MGHRA, CDR2 YSYEKL. CDR3 size: 16 residues. The CDR3 spells CASSPPGQEVYQPQHF. In DNA form, the CDR3 reads TGCGCCAGCAGCCCCCCGGGACAGGAGGTCTATCAGCCCCAGCATTTT.

This chain links TRBV11-2 with TRBJ2-7; D uncertain. The CDR3 has 14 residues. CDR1 is SGHAT, CDR2 FQNNGV, per germline. Trimming left V 5 bases short and J 0 bases short, with 11 bases between. DNA of the CDR3: TGTGCCAGCAGCCCCGACCGGGTCTCCTACGAGCAGTACTTC. This encodes CASSPDRVSYEQYF. The full variable domain, rest sourced from reference TRBV11-2 and TRBJ2-7, is EAGVAQSPRYKIIEKRQSVAFWCNPISGHATLYWYQQILGQGPKLLIQFQNNGVVDDSQLPKDRFSAERLKGVDSTLKIQPAKLEDSAVYLCASSPDRVSYEQYFGPGTRLTVT.

The chain carries TRBV11-1 and TRBJ2-7; D possibly corresponds to TRBD1 (7 bases). The germline gives CDR1 SGHAT, CDR2 FQDESV (reference sequence). This CDR3 comprises 14 residues. In DNA form, the CDR3 reads TGTGCTCATGCGGGACAGCGAGACTCCTACGAGCAGTACGTC. It encodes CAHAGQRDSYEQYV.

This clone showed up just once. This chain links TRBV6-6 with TRBJ1-1, with D hard to call. Germline CDR1 reads MNHNY; CDR2 reads SVGAGI (reference sequence). V was trimmed by 7 bases and J by 5 bases, leaving 11 bases between them. CDR3 length: 12 amino acids. The CDR3 is CASTPTATEAFF. The DNA of the CDR3 is TGTGCCAGCACCCCAACAGCGACTGAAGCTTTCTTT.

This chain links TRBV15 with TRBJ1-2; D gene ambiguous. CDR3 length: 12 amino acids. The germline V and J ends were trimmed by 4 bases and 7 bases, with 10 bases remaining between them. CDR1 LNHNV and CDR2 YYDKDF come from the germline V gene (reference sequence). The DNA of the CDR3 is TGTGCCACCAGCACCCCCCGGGGTGGCTACACCTTC. This translates into CATSTPRGGYTF. Looking up the rest from reference TRBV15 and TRBJ1-2 gives the full variable domain: DAMVIQNPRYQVTQFGKPVTLSCSQTLNHNVMYWYQQKSSQAPKLLFHYYDKDFNNEADTPDNFQSRRPNTSFCFLDIRSPGLGDTAMYLCATSTPRGGYTFGSGTRLTVV.

This clone has just one count. The chain links TRBV25-1 to TRBJ2-1, with 9 nucleotides matching TRBD2. The CDR3 contains 16 residues. J lost 9 bases, V lost 3 bases, and 12 bases had no gene match. Looked up from germline, CDR1 is MGHDK and CDR2 is SYGVNS. This CDR3 is CASSDRGGGAFGEQFF. For the CDR3, the DNA is TGTGCCAGCAGTGATAGGGGCGGGGGGGCTTTTGGTGAGCAGTTCTTC.

This clone was seen just once. The J gene is TRBJ2-1, the V gene TRBV5-4; 7 positions match TRBD2. With V trimmed by 0 bases and J by 0 bases, 6 bases remained unmatched. The CDR3 runs 17 residues. The V gene's germline CDR1 is SGHNT and CDR2 YYREEE (reference sequence). The CDR3 region has the DNA TGTGCCAGCAGCTTGGGGGGGGGTTCAAGCTCCTACAATGAGCAGTTCTTC. Its protein is CASSLGGGSSSYNEQFF.

V is TRBV2 and J is TRBJ1-1; unclear D gene. V lost 2 bases to trimming and J lost 3 bases, with 19 bases between them. The CDR3 is made up of 17 amino acids. Germline V lookup: CDR1 SNHLY, CDR2 FYNNEI. In nucleotides, the CDR3 is TGTGCCAGCAGTGAAACCTTCAGAAGGGAATTGGACACTGAAGCTTTCTTT. It encodes CASSETFRRELDTEAFF.

This clone was seen a single time. The genes are TRBV5-4 and TRBJ2-2; D may be TRBD1 or TRBD2 (6 bases each). V was shortened by 3 bases and J by 4 bases, with 13 bases between the two germline ends. CDR1 and CDR2 from the germline V gene are SGHNT and YYREEE (reference sequence). The CDR3 sequence is 15 residues long. CDR3 protein: CASSSQKGGTGELFF. The CDR3 DNA sequence: TGTGCCAGCAGCTCCCAGAAGGGGGGCACCGGGGAGCTGTTTTTT.

The chain has TRBV29-1 and TRBJ1-4; no clear D. V lost 7 bases to trimming and J lost 8 bases, with 14 bases between them. Germline V CDR1 and CDR2: SQVTM, ANQGSEA. The CDR3 runs 12 residues. CDR3 region: CSASRQAEKLFF. The CDR3 DNA reads TGCAGCGCCAGCCGACAAGCAGAAAAACTGTTTTTT.

The genes are TRBV4-1 and TRBJ1-1; D not certain. The germline CDR1 and CDR2 sequences are MGHRA and YSYEKL. V was trimmed by 9 bases and J by 1 base, leaving 15 bases between them. There are 14 residues in the CDR3. The CDR3 nucleotides read TGCGCCAGTACGTATAGGCCGGGGAACACTGAAGCTTTCTTT. It yields the protein CASTYRPGNTEAFF.

Only a few counts were recorded for this clone. V and J are TRBV11-2 and TRBJ1-6, with 10 bases matching TRBD1. CDR3 size: 14 residues. After removal of 6 bases from V and 11 bases from J, the junction contained 7 bases not matched to a gene. Germline V lookup: CDR1 SGHAT, CDR2 FQNNGV. Here the CDR3 reads CASSPGTGVAPLHF. CDR3 bases: TGTGCCAGCAGTCCCGGGACAGGGGTCGCACCCCTCCACTTT.

V usage is TRBV2 and J usage is TRBJ2-7; 9 nucleotides match TRBD2. Unmatched junction bases numbered 10, after V lost 8 bases and J lost 8 bases. CDR1 is SNHLY and CDR2 is FYNNEI in the germline V gene. This CDR3 has 13 residues. The CDR3 reads CASGSSGGNKQYF. The CDR3 bases are TGTGCCAGCGGGTCCAGCGGGGGGAACAAGCAGTACTTC.

The chain joins TRBV7-2 to TRBJ2-7; D is unclear. The germline gives CDR1 SGHTA, CDR2 FQGNSA. The CDR3 consists of 14 residues. V was clipped by 7 bases and J by 5 bases, with 18 bases between them. The CDR3 bases are TGTGCCAGCAATTTGGGTTACGGGTCTGACGAGCAGTACTTC. Its translation is CASNLGYGSDEQYF. Drawing the rest from reference TRBV7-2 and TRBJ2-7, the complete variable domain is GAGVSQSPSNKVTEKGKDVELRCDPISGHTALYWYRQSLGQGLEFLIYFQGNSAPDKSGLPSDRFSAERTGGSVSTLTIQRTQQEDSAVYLCASNLGYGSDEQYFGPGTRLTVT.

V and J are TRBV6-1 and TRBJ2-7; TRBD1 matches at 10 bases. The germline gives CDR1 MNHNS, CDR2 SASEGT. Unmatched junction bases numbered 5, after V lost 4 bases and J lost 2 bases. The CDR3 contains 15 residues. CDR3 loop: CASSGRTGGPYEQYV. The DNA of the CDR3 is TGTGCCAGCAGTGGACGGACAGGGGGTCCCTACGAGCAGTACGTC.

This clone was counted once. CDR3: CASSQEGYNYGYTF. The CDR3 DNA reads as TGCGCCAGCAGCCAAGAGGGATATAACTATGGCTACACCTTC. The rearrangement uses TRBV4-1 and TRBJ1-2; D not resolved. V lost 0 bases and J lost 1, with 6 bases in between. This CDR3 has 14 residues. The germline gives CDR1 MGHRA, CDR2 YSYEKL.

CDR3 loop: CASSYSSGEPSYGYTF. Written as DNA, the CDR3 is TGTGCCAGCAGTTACTCGAGTGGAGAGCCGAGCTATGGCTACACCTTC. The chain recombines TRBV6-5 with TRBJ1-2; unclear D gene. CDR3 length: 16 residues. The germline V and J ends were trimmed by 0 bases and 4 bases, with 15 bases remaining between them. The germline V gene has CDR1 MNHEY and CDR2 SVGAGI.